A single sample is the source of the 28 T cell receptor beta chains below, sequenced in a study of TIL therapy for anti-PD-1-resistant metastatic lung cancer. The immunoSEQ assay was v3. The protocol was immunoSEQ multiplex PCR, while the TCRdb copy is restricted to in-frame clones and leaves out a portion. The repertoire holds around 55,000 clones, with 70% to 90% as singletons. The time point here: pre-treatment sample, taken before nivolumab and TIL therapy. The sequences come from blood, collected at baseline. The receptors shown here come from a person between 30 and 79 years old with non-small cell lung cancer.

As to this clone: Other nucleotide sequences in the sample specify the same CDR3. The rearrangement links TRBV29-1 to TRBJ2-7, with D possibly called TRBD1 or TRBD2 (6 bases each). This CDR3 comprises 13 residues. CDR1 and CDR2 (germline): SQVTM, ANQGSEA. Trimming cost V 6 bases and J 0 bases, with 12 bases left between them. The CDR3 coding sequence is TGCAGCGTGGGGGGCGGGCCCTCCTACGAGCAGTACTTC. Amino acids: CSVGGGPSYEQYF.

The chain combines TRBV5-1 with TRBJ2-1; D is unclear. Germline values: CDR1 SGHRS, CDR2 YFSETQ. The CDR3 sequence is 15 residues long. Between the trimmed V and J ends, which lost 4 bases and 4 bases, there was a span of 15 bases. Written as DNA, the CDR3 is TGCGCCAGCAGCCTAGGAATCGGTCGGTACAATGAGCAGTTCTTC. It is translated as CASSLGIGRYNEQFF.

This chain links TRBV4-3 with TRBJ1-3; D is perhaps TRBD1 (5 bases). Germline V gene lookup returns CDR1 LGHNA and CDR2 YSLEER. V lost 0 bases, J lost 0 bases, and 12 bases lay in between. This CDR3 region has 17 residues. The CDR3 sequence: CASSQEQAKNSGNTIYF. The CDR3 DNA follows: TGCGCCAGCAGCCAAGAACAGGCTAAGAACTCTGGAAACACCATATATTTT.

This chain links TRBV9 with TRBJ2-1, with 11 bases that match TRBD2. Germline lookup yields CDR1 SGDLS and CDR2 YYNGEE. The CDR3 is 16 residues long. With V trimmed by 3 bases and J by 9 bases, 11 bases remained unmatched. In DNA form, the CDR3 reads TGTGCCAGCAGCGCCGGGACTAGCGGCTTACATAGTGAGCAGTTCTTC. Residues: CASSAGTSGLHSEQFF.

The chain links TRBV6-5 to TRBJ2-2; TRBD1 matches 7 bases. After removal of 8 bases from V and 4 bases from J, the junction contained 10 bases not matched to a gene. CDR1 and CDR2 (germline): MNHEY, SVGAGI. The CDR3 covers 15 residues. CDR3 loop: CASHRGDRSTGELFF. DNA of the CDR3: TGTGCCAGCCACCGTGGGGACAGATCCACCGGGGAGCTGTTTTTT.

The V and J genes are TRBV19 and TRBJ2-7; no reliable D call. Trimming pared 4 bases from V and 0 bases from J, leaving 10 bases between. Germline V lookup: CDR1 LNHDA, CDR2 SQIVND (reference sequence). CDR3 size: 14 residues. The CDR3 reads CASSNFISSYEQYF. CDR3 DNA sequence: TGTGCCAGTAGTAACTTCATAAGCTCCTACGAGCAGTACTTC.

This clone has just one count. The gene calls are TRBV5-6 and TRBJ1-5; D possibly corresponds to TRBD1 (5 bases). Germline lookup yields CDR1 SGHDT and CDR2 YYEEEE. V was clipped by 1 base and J by 1 base, with 12 bases between them. The CDR3 sequence is 16 residues long. This CDR3 reads CASSLYGTVSNQPQHF. CDR3 nucleotides: TGTGCCAGCAGCTTGTATGGGACGGTGAGCAATCAGCCCCAGCATTTT.

There are a few counts of this clone. The V call is TRBV28, the J call TRBJ2-1; D might be TRBD2 (5 bases). Germline V gene sequence: CDR1 MDHEN, CDR2 SYDVKM. CDR3 size: 14 residues. The V end lost 2 bases, the J end lost 5 bases, and 10 bases lay between the germline ends. In DNA, the CDR3 is TGTGCCAGCAGTTTAGAGGGTCCGGACAATGAGCAGTTCTTC. Amino acids: CASSLEGPDNEQFF.

The chain combines TRBV7-2 with TRBJ2-2; D not resolved. CDR3 length: 13 amino acids. Trimming removed 5 bases from V and 3 bases from J, with 7 bases in between. CDR1 is SGHTA, CDR2 FQGNSA, per germline. CDR3 residues: CASSPGYTGELFF. The CDR3 DNA sequence: TGTGCCAGCAGCCCCGGTTACACCGGGGAGCTGTTTTTT. Combining the CDR3 with reference TRBV7-2 and TRBJ2-2 gives the whole variable domain GAGVSQSPSNKVTEKGKDVELRCDPISGHTALYWYRQSLGQGLEFLIYFQGNSAPDKSGLPSDRFSAERTGGSVSTLTIQRTQQEDSAVYLCASSPGYTGELFFGEGSRLTVL.

The chain joins TRBV11-2 to TRBJ2-1; TRBD1 or TRBD2 may be the D gene (5 bases each). This CDR3 has 15 amino acids. V gave up 4 bases and J gave up 0 bases, with 10 bases separating them. Germline CDR1 SGHAT, CDR2 FQNNGV. The CDR3 DNA follows: TGTGCCAGCAGCTCAACAGGAGGCTCCTACAATGAGCAGTTCTTC. Translated: CASSSTGGSYNEQFF.

The rearrangement joins TRBV5-1 to TRBJ2-3, with D possibly being TRBD1 (5 bases). This CDR3 spans 16 amino acids. Germline V gene lookup returns CDR1 SGHRS and CDR2 YFSETQ. The V and J ends lost 4 bases and 4 bases respectively, with 19 bases between them. This CDR3 is CASSQGWGDSSDTQYF. DNA for the CDR3: TGCGCCAGCAGCCAGGGATGGGGCGACTCATCAGATACGCAGTATTTT.

V and J are TRBV6-6 and TRBJ2-3; 8 positions match TRBD1. The CDR3 contains 14 residues. Germline V gene lookup returns CDR1 MNHNY and CDR2 SVGAGI (reference sequence). Germline trimming cut 9 bases from V and 0 bases from J; bases unmatched to any gene: 5. CDR3 nucleotide sequence: TGTGCCAGTCGTAGACAGGGGAGCACAGATACGCAGTATTTT. It yields the protein CASRRQGSTDTQYF.

The chain uses TRBV5-1 and TRBJ2-1; 8 bases match TRBD2. There are 15 residues in the CDR3. The germline V gene encodes CDR1 SGHRS and CDR2 YFSETQ. V shed 6 bases and J 10 bases; nucleotides not matched to a gene: 15. CDR3 DNA: TGCGCCAGCACCCTCCTTGAGAGCGGGAGCCGGGAGCAGTTCTTC. The encoded protein is CASTLLESGSREQFF.

The chain uses TRBV9 and TRBJ2-1; 8 bases are shared with TRBD2. The CDR3 runs to 15 residues. The V gene's germline CDR1 is SGDLS and CDR2 YYNGEE. J lost 6 bases, V lost 0 bases, and 5 bases had no gene match. The CDR3 nucleotides are TGTGCCAGCAGCGTAGCGGGAGGGCCCGGCAATGAGCAGTTCTTC. Protein sequence: CASSVAGGPGNEQFF.

The DNA of the CDR3 is TGTGCCAGCAGCGTGGACTACAATGAGCAGTTCTTC. It encodes CASSVDYNEQFF. The V call is TRBV9, the J call TRBJ2-1; D not resolved. Germline lookup yields CDR1 SGDLS and CDR2 YYNGEE. V lost 2 bases, J lost 3 bases, and 3 bases lay in between. The CDR3 length is 12 residues.

The V gene is TRBV7-8, the J gene TRBJ2-2, with D unresolved. Germline lookup yields CDR1 SGHVS and CDR2 FQNEAQ. V lost 2 bases and J lost 2, with 12 bases in between. The CDR3 is made up of 16 amino acids. The CDR3 loop is CASSLRGDLNTGELFF. The CDR3 DNA reads as TGTGCCAGCAGCTTACGCGGCGACTTAAACACCGGGGAGCTGTTTTTT. Full variable domain (missing parts from reference TRBV7-8 and TRBJ2-2): GAGVSQSPRYKVAKRGQDVALRCDPISGHVSLFWYQQALGQGPEFLTYFQNEAQLDKSGLPSDRFFAERPEGSVSTLKIQRTQQEDSAVYLCASSLRGDLNTGELFFGEGSRLTVL.

The chain is built from TRBV7-6 and TRBJ2-5; a possible D gene is TRBD2 (5 bases). The CDR3 extends over 15 amino acids. Germline CDR1 and CDR2: SGHVS and FNYEAQ. Trimming pared 3 bases from V and 2 bases from J, leaving 13 bases between. CDR3 in DNA: TGTGCCAGCAGCTTCAGTGCGACTAATCAAGAGACCCAGTACTTC. Amino acids: CASSFSATNQETQYF. Together with reference TRBV7-6 and TRBJ2-5, the CDR3 gives the full variable domain: GAGVSQSPRYKVTKRGQDVALRCDPISGHVSLYWYRQALGQGPEFLTYFNYEAQQDKSGLPNDRFSAERPEGSISTLTIQRTEQRDSAMYRCASSFSATNQETQYFGPGTRLLVL.

This rearrangement joins TRBV28 to TRBJ2-7; D is possibly TRBD1 (6 bases). Per germline, CDR1 MDHEN and CDR2 SYDVKM. The CDR3 is made up of 15 amino acids. Trimming cost V 4 bases and J 6 bases, with 19 bases left between them. Here the CDR3 reads CASSSYREGEREQYF. CDR3 nucleotides: TGTGCCAGCAGTTCCTACAGGGAAGGGGAACGCGAGCAGTACTTC.

The sample holds a few counts of this clone. DNA of the CDR3: TGTGCCACCAGCGAAGAGGGCTATGGCTACACCTTC. Encoded protein: CATSEEGYGYTF. The chain has TRBV24-1 and TRBJ1-2; no clear D gene. Germline loops: CDR1 KGHDR, CDR2 SFDVKD. Trimming shortened V by 7 bases and J by 4 bases, and 9 bases separated the two germline ends. This CDR3 has 12 amino acids.

This clone appeared a single time. The chain uses TRBV9 and TRBJ1-2; D is ambiguous. CDR1 is SGDLS, CDR2 YYNGEE, per germline. The CDR3 extends over 14 amino acids. Trimming removed 5 bases from V and 2 bases from J, with 13 bases in between. The CDR3 DNA sequence: TGTGCCAGCAGTAAAGGACGGCTAAACTATGGCTACACCTTC. Residues: CASSKGRLNYGYTF.

About this clone itself: The sample has other DNA sequences that encode this CDR3 too. This sequence joins TRBV5-1 and TRBJ2-3; the D gene is possibly TRBD1 (5 bases). The CDR3 is made up of 13 amino acids. V dropped 2 bases and J dropped 2 bases, with 6 bases sitting between them. Germline loops: CDR1 SGHRS, CDR2 YFSETQ. The chain's CDR3 is CASSLGDTDTQYF. The DNA of the CDR3 is TGCGCCAGCAGCTTAGGGGACACAGATACGCAGTATTTT.

This clone was found a few times. The gene calls are TRBV7-9 and TRBJ2-2; the D gene is possibly TRBD2 (5 bases). Germline CDR1 is SEHNR and CDR2 is FQNEAQ (reference sequence). Trimming took off 0 bases at V and 7 bases at J, with 12 bases between the two ends. The CDR3 has 15 amino acids. CDR3 DNA sequence: TGTGCCAGCAGCTTAGCGCTAGCCCTTGGCGGGGAGCTGTTTTTT. Amino acids: CASSLALALGGELFF.

This rearrangement joins TRBV5-1 to TRBJ2-5, with 7 bases fitting TRBD1. J was trimmed by 6 bases and V by 4 bases; bases with no gene match: 9. CDR1 is SGHRS and CDR2 is YFSETQ in the germline V gene. The CDR3 runs to 14 residues. The CDR3 DNA sequence: TGCGCCAGCAGCAACGGACAGGCCGGGCAGACCCAGTACTTC. This sequence encodes CASSNGQAGQTQYF.

This clone was counted once. J is TRBJ2-5 and V is TRBV5-1, with 9 bases aligning to TRBD2. The V gene's germline CDR1 is SGHRS and CDR2 YFSETQ. V gave up 5 bases and J gave up 1 base; unmatched junction bases: 0. The CDR3 sequence is 13 residues long. This chain's CDR3 is CASRLAGQETQYF. The DNA for the CDR3 is TGCGCCAGCAGACTAGCGGGCCAAGAGACCCAGTACTTC.

The V call is TRBV5-6, the J call TRBJ1-6; unclear D gene. The CDR3 is 14 residues long. Germline CDR1 reads SGHDT; CDR2 reads YYEEEE. V was cut by 0 bases and J by 6 bases, with 7 bases left in between. CDR3 bases: TGTGCCAGCAGCTTGGACAGTCTTAATTCACCCCTCCACTTT. Protein: CASSLDSLNSPLHF.

CDR3 DNA: TGTGCCAGCTCTAAAACGGGGGGGGACTACTCTGAAGCTTTCTTT. Translated, it gives CASSKTGGDYSEAFF. The rearrangement links TRBV18 to TRBJ1-1, with D possibly matching TRBD1 (5 bases). Trimming pared 6 bases from V and 6 bases from J, leaving 20 bases between. Germline CDR1 and CDR2: KGHSH and LQKENI. The CDR3 runs 15 residues.

This chain uses TRBV7-9 with TRBJ1-4, with D hard to call. The germline V gene has CDR1 SEHNR and CDR2 FQNEAQ (reference sequence). There are 13 residues in the CDR3. The germline V and J ends were trimmed by 2 bases and 8 bases, with 9 bases remaining between them. In nucleotides, the CDR3 is TGTGCCAGCAGCTTATTACCGGGCGAAAAACTGTTTTTT. It specifies CASSLLPGEKLFF.

This chain's CDR3 is CATESGPGANVLTF. The CDR3 DNA sequence: TGTGCCACCGAAAGCGGGCCTGGGGCCAACGTCCTGACTTTC. This chain uses TRBV24-1 with TRBJ2-6, with D maybe TRBD2 (6 bases). V dropped 9 bases and J dropped 2 bases, with 10 bases sitting between them. The CDR3 totals 14 residues. Per germline, CDR1 KGHDR and CDR2 SFDVKD.